This TCR beta chain was captured by sequencing in a study of post-analysis software for immune sequencing data. Study details: Relapsing-remitting, secondary progressive and progressive-relapsing courses of multiple sclerosis were included.

Study-level results: With TRBV5-6, TRBV5-1 and TRBV20-1 included, about five TRBV segments were more frequent in patients than in controls. Batch-mates among the samples co-clustered strongly by F measure.

Tagging with unique molecular identifiers was a feature of the TCR beta cDNA libraries. TCRdb reprocessed the PCR reads with MiXCR, giving one entry per CDR3 protein. The sample lists more than 350,000 distinct CDR3 sequences; approximately 38% were seen once. Unmatched junction bases numbered 5, after V lost 0 bases and J lost 6 bases. Germline V lookup: CDR1 MNHNS, CDR2 SASEGT. CDR3 size: 15 residues. As to this clonotype: Its antigen is undetermined.

Sequencing was done on a sample of blood. The chain employs TRBV6-1 and TRBJ2-1, with TRBD1 matching over 7 bases. The clonotype comes from a girl aged 2 to 9 with multiple sclerosis. CDR3: CASSEAEQGSNEQFF. The CDR3 DNA is TGTGCCAGCAGTGAAGCGGAACAGGGGAGCAATGAGCAGTTCTTC.